This T cell receptor (beta chain) was found in a study of CD8 T cells in Susac syndrome. Germline V lookup: CDR1 SGHNT, CDR2 YENEEA. The CDR3 runs 16 residues. The junction had 8 bases not matched to a gene; V was cut back by 4 bases and J by 6 bases. RNA was extracted with the RNeasy kit, and a quantity of about 0.45 to 1 ug was reverse transcribed using random hexamers. The CDR3 of TCR beta was amplified by immunoSEQ multiplex PCR across 54 Vbeta and 13 Jbeta. A single record per CDR3 protein comes from TCRdb applying MiXCR to the immunoSEQ multiplex PCR reads. Of more than 85,000 distinct CDR3 sequences in the sample, roughly 94% were seen once. The authors carried out high-throughput sequencing of TCR beta. They applied it to CD8+ and CD4+ T cells obtained from blood. This clonotype has only one observation.

The TCR sequence derives from a human donor with Susac syndrome. The rearrangement uses TRBV11-3 and TRBJ2-1; 11 bases agree with TRBD1. Sequenced sample: CD4+ T cells from PBMCs. CDR3 DNA: TGTGCCAGCAGCTCGCTAACCGGGACAGGGGGCAATGAGCAGTTCTTC. Its translation is CASSSLTGTGGNEQFF.